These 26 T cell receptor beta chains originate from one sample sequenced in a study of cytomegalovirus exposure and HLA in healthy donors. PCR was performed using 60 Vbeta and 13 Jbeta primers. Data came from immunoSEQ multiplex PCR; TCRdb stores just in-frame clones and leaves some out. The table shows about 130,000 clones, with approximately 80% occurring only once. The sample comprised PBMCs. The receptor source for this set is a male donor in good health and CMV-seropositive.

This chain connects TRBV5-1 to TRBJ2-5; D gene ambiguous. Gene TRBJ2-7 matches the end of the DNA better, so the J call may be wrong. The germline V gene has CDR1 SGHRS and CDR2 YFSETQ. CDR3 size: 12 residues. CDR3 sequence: CASSLESYEQYF. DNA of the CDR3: TGCGCCAGCAGCTTGGAAAGCTACGAGCAGTACTTC.

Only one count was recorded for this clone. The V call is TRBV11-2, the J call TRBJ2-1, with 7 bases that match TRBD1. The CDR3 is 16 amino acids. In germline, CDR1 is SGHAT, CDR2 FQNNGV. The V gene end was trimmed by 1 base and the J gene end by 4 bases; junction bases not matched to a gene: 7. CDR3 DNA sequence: TGTGCCAGCAGCTTAGGTGGGACAGTCAGATACAATGAGCAGTTCTTC. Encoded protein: CASSLGGTVRYNEQFF.

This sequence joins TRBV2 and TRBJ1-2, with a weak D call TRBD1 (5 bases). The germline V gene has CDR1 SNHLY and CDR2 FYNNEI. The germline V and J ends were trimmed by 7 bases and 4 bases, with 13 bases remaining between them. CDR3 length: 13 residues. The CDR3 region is CASNAGFSYGYTF. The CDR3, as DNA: TGTGCCAGCAACGCAGGGTTCTCCTATGGCTACACCTTC.

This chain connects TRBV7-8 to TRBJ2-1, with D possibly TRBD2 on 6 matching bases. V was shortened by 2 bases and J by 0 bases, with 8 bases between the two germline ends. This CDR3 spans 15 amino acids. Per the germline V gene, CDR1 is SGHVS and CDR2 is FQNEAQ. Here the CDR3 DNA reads TGTGCCAGCAGCTTACGCGGGATCTCCTACAATGAGCAGTTCTTC. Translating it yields CASSLRGISYNEQFF.

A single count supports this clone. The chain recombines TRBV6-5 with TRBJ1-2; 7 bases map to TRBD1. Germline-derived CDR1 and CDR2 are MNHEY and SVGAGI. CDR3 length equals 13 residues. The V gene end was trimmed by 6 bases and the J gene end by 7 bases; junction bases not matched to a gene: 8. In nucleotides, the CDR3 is TGTGCCAGCAGCGACAGGGTTTTATCTGGCTACACCTTC. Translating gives CASSDRVLSGYTF.

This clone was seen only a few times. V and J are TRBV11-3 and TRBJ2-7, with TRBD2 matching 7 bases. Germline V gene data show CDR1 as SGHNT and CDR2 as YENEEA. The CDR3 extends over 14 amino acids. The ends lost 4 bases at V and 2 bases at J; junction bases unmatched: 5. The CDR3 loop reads CASSSGGPTYEQYF. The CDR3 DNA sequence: TGTGCCAGCAGCTCGGGGGGACCGACCTACGAGCAGTACTTC.

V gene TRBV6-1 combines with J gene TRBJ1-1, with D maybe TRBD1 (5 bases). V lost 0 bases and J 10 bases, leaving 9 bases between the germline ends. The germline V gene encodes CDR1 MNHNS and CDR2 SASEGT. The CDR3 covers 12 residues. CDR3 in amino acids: CASSEARTRAFF. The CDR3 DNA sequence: TGTGCCAGCAGTGAAGCGAGGACAAGAGCTTTCTTT.

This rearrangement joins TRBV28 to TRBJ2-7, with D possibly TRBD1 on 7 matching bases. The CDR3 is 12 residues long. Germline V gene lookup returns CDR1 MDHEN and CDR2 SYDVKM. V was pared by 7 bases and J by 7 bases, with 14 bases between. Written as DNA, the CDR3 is TGTGCCAGCAACACCAGGGGGAGGGAGCAGTACTTC. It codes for CASNTRGREQYF. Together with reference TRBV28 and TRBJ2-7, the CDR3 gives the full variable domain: DVKVTQSSRYLVKRTGEKVFLECVQDMDHENMFWYRQDPGLGLRLIYFSYDVKMKEKGDIPEGYSVSREKKERFSLILESASTNQTSMYLCASNTRGREQYFGPGTRLTVT.

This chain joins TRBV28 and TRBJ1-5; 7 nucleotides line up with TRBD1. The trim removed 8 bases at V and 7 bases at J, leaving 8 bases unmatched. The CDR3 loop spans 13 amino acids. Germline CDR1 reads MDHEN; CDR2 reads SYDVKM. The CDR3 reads CASADRAGQPQHF. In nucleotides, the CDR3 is TGTGCCAGCGCCGACAGGGCGGGGCAGCCCCAGCATTTT. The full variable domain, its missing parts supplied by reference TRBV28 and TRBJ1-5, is DVKVTQSSRYLVKRTGEKVFLECVQDMDHENMFWYRQDPGLGLRLIYFSYDVKMKEKGDIPEGYSVSREKKERFSLILESASTNQTSMYLCASADRAGQPQHFGDGTRLSIL.

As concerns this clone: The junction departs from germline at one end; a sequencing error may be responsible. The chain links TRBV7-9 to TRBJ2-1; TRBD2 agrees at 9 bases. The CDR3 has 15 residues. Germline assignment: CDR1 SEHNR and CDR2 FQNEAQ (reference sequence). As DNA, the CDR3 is TGTTCCAGCAGCTTGGGGACTAGCTCATCCAATGAGCAGTTCTTC. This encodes CSSSLGTSSSNEQFF.

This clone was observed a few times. CDR3 bases: TGTGCCAGCAGCTCGGGGGACGGAACTAGCGGGAGGATGACCTACGAGCAGTACTTC. The encoded protein is CASSSGDGTSGRMTYEQYF. The chain is built from TRBV7-9 and TRBJ2-7; 12 bases are shared with TRBD2. CDR3 length equals 19 residues. The junction had 15 bases not matched to a gene; V was cut back by 4 bases and J by 2 bases. The germline V gene has CDR1 SEHNR and CDR2 FQNEAQ (reference sequence).

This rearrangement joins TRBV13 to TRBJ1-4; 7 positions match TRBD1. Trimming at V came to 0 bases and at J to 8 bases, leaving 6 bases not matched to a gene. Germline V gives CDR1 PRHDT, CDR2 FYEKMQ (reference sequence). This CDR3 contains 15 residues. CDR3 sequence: CASSLGQGRREKLFF. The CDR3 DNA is TGTGCCAGCAGCTTAGGACAGGGGCGTCGCGAAAAACTGTTTTTT.

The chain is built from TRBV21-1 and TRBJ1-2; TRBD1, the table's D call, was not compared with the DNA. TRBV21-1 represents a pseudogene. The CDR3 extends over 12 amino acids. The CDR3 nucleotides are TGTGCCAGGACAGGGGAGGGCTATGGCTACACCTTC. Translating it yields CARTGEGYGYTF.

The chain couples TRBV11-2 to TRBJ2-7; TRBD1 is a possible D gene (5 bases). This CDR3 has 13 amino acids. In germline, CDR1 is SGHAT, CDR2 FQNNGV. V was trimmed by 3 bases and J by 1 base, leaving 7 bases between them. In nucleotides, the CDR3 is TGTGCCAGCAGCTTTGACAGTTCCTACGAGCAGTACTTC. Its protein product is CASSFDSSYEQYF.

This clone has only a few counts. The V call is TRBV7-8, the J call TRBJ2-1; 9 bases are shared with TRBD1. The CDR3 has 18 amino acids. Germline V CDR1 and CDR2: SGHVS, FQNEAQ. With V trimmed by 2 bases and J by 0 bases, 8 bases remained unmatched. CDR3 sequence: CASSLRWWGQGSYNEQFF. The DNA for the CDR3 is TGTGCCAGCAGCTTAAGGTGGTGGGGACAGGGCTCCTACAATGAGCAGTTCTTC.

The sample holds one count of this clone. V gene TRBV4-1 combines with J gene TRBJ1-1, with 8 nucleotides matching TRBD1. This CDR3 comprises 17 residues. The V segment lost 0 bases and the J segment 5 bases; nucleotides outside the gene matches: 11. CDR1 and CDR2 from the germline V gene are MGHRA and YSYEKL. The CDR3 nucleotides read TGCGCCAGCAGCCAAGATGGGGCAGGGGGCCTGGGGACTGAAGCTTTCTTT. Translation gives CASSQDGAGGLGTEAFF.

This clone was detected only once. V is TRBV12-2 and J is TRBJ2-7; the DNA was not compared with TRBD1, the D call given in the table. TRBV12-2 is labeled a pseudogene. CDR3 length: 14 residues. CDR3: CASWPGQRTYEQYF. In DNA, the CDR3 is TGTGCAAGCTGGCCGGGACAGAGAACCTACGAGCAGTACTTC.

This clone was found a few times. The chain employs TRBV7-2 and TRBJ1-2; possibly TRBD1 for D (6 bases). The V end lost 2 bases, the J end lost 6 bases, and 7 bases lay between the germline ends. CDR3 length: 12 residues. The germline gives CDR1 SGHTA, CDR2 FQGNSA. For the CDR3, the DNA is TGTGCCAGCAGCTTATACAGGGATGGCTACACCTTC. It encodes CASSLYRDGYTF.

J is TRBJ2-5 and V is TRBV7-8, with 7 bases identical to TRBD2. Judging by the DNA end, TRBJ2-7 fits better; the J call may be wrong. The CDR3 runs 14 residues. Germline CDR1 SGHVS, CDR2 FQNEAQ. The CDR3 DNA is TGTGCCAGCAGCTTAGCGGTCGGGGGGTACGAGCAGTACTTC. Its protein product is CASSLAVGGYEQYF.

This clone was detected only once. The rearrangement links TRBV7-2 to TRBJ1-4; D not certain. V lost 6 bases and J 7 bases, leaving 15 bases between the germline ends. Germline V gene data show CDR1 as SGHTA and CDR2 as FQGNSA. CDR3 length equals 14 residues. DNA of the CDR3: TGTGCCAGCAGTCGATGGGCAGGTGCTGAAAAACTGTTTTTT. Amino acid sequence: CASSRWAGAEKLFF. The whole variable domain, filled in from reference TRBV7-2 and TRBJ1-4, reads GAGVSQSPSNKVTEKGKDVELRCDPISGHTALYWYRQSLGQGLEFLIYFQGNSAPDKSGLPSDRFSAERTGGSVSTLTIQRTQQEDSAVYLCASSRWAGAEKLFFGSGTQLSVL.

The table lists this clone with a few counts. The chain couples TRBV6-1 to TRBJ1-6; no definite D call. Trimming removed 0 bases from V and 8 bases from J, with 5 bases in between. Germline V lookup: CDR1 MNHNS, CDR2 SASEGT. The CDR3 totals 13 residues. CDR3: CASSEAVHSPLHF. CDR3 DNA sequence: TGTGCCAGCAGTGAAGCCGTCCATTCACCCCTCCACTTT.

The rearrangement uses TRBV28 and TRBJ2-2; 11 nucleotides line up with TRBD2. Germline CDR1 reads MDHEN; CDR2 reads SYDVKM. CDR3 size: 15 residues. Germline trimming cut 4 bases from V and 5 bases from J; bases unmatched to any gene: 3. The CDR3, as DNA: TGTGCCAGCAGTTCACTAGCGGGAGTTACCGGGGAGCTGTTTTTT. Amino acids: CASSSLAGVTGELFF.

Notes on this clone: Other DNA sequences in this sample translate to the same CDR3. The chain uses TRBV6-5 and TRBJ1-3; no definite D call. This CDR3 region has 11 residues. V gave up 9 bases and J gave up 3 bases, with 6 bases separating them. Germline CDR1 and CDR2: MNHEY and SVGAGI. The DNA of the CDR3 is TGTGCCAGTTCACTTGGAAACACCATATATTTT. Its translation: CASSLGNTIYF.

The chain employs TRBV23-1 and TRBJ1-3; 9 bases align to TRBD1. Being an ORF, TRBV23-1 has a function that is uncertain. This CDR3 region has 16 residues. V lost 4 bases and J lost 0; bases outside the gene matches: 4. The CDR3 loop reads CASSPRDRASGNTIYF. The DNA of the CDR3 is TGCGCCAGCAGTCCCCGGGACAGGGCCTCTGGAAACACCATATATTTT.

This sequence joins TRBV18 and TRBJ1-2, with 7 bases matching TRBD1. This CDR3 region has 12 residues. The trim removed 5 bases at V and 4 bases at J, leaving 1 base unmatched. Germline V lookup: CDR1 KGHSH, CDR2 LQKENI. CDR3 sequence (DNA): TGTGCCAGCTCAAGGGACAGCTATGGCTACACCTTC. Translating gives CASSRDSYGYTF.

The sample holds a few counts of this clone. Here the CDR3 reads CASSTGGAYNEQFF. CDR3 DNA: TGTGCCAGCAGCACAGGGGGCGCCTACAATGAGCAGTTCTTC. The V gene is TRBV6-5, the J gene TRBJ2-1; 9 bases align to TRBD1. The CDR3 sequence is 14 residues long. Trimming cost V 6 bases and J 2 bases; bases outside gene matches: 2. From germline, CDR1 is MNHEY and CDR2 SVGAGI.